What follows is one T cell receptor (beta chain) and its context. Its antigen is as yet unknown. The sample originates from a study of T cells expressing NK-cell markers. Broader study findings: Unclear, still, was the HCMV specificity of the expanded NKG2C+ T cell clones.

Germline-derived CDR1 and CDR2 are SGHRS and YFSETQ. The CDR3 has 14 amino acids. As the method of synthesis, 5'RACE template switching with UMIs yielded TCR beta cDNA. No DNA is given; TCRdb re-called the 5' RACE reads and lists each CDR3 protein once. Its clone listing holds under 600,000 distinct CDR3 sequences. Sequencing was done on a sample of blood T cells: a sorted CD56 or NKG2C T cell subset, CD4+ or CD8+ T cells, or bulk PBMC T cells (not recorded which). This sequence originates from a woman in her fifties or sixties in good health. This chain joins TRBV5-1 and TRBJ2-1; the TCRdb call, TRBD1, lacks DNA for checking. CDR3 sequence: CASSPFLQAHEQFF.